The clone carrying this T cell receptor beta chain was detected many times. The authors' processing: A classifier for distant metastasis in papillary thyroid cancer was constructed using CDR3 differences observed across clinicopathological groups. TCRdb recomputed clones from the PCR reads via MiXCR. The V and J calls were determined by TCRdb, not by the authors. The table lists around 31,000 clones, about 18% of them singletons. No patient received treatment before thyroid surgery. The entry originates in a study of metastatic and nonmetastatic thyroid tumors. Germline loops: CDR1 DFQATT, CDR2 SNEGSKA (reference sequence). The ends were cut back, 3 bases at V and 4 bases at J, with 9 bases in the middle. The CDR3 covers 12 residues.

The source of this sequence is a female donor with papillary thyroid cancer or a benign thyroid nodule (not recorded which). Some clones in this sample may be carry-over from other donors' samples. The V and J genes are TRBV20-1 and TRBJ1-2; no reliable D call. Source material: blood. The DNA for the CDR3 is TGCAGTGCTAGCATCCAGGTCTATGGCTACACCTTC. Its translation is CSASIQVYGYTF.